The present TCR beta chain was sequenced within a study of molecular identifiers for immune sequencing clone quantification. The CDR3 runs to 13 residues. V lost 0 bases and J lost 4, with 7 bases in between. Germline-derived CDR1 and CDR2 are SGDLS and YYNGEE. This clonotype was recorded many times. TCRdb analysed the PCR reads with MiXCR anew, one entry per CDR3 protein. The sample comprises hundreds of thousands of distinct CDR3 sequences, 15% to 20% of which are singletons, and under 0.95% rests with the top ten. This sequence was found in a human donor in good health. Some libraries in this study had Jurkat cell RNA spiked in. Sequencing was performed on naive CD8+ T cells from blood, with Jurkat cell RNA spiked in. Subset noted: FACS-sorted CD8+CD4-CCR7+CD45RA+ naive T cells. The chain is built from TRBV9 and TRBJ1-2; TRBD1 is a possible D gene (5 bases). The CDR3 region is CASSVADSYGYTF. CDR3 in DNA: TGTGCCAGCAGCGTAGCCGACAGCTATGGCTACACCTTC.